The 13 T cell receptor beta chains below were found in one sample sequenced in a study of cytomegalovirus exposure and HLA in healthy donors. PCR employed 60 Vbeta and 13 Jbeta primers. The data were produced by immunoSEQ multiplex PCR, yet TCRdb's version contains in-frame clones alone and is incomplete. The sample includes about 96,000 clones. Sequenced sample: PBMCs. The receptors here all came from a woman in her 30s in good health and CMV-seronegative.

V gene TRBV6-5 combines with J gene TRBJ1-1, with 8 bases that match TRBD1. Trimming removed 7 bases from V and 1 base from J; junction bases left unmatched: 5. CDR3 length: 14 amino acids. The V gene's germline CDR1 is MNHEY and CDR2 SVGAGI. The CDR3 coding sequence is TGTGCCAGCACCCTAGGACAGGGGAACACTGAAGCTTTCTTT. Translated, it gives CASTLGQGNTEAFF.

The chain joins TRBV21-1 to TRBJ2-7; the table's D call, TRBD2, was not checked against the DNA. TRBV21-1 is a pseudogene. The CDR3 has 20 amino acids. The CDR3 loop is CASSKEAGTEFGTAPYEQYF. The CDR3 coding sequence is TGTGCCAGCAGCAAAGAAGCGGGAACAGAGTTCGGAACAGCCCCTTACGAGCAGTACTTC.

The V and J genes are TRBV6-6 and TRBJ1-4; D is possibly TRBD1 (5 bases). CDR1 and CDR2 (germline): MNHNY, SVGAGI (reference sequence). The CDR3 runs to 16 residues. V lost 2 bases and J lost 2, with 12 bases in between. CDR3 region: CASSYPGGSTNEKLFF. The CDR3, as DNA: TGTGCCAGCAGTTACCCCGGGGGGTCGACTAATGAAAAACTGTTTTTT.

This rearrangement joins TRBV6-5 to TRBJ1-5; 8 bases align to TRBD1. After removal of 6 bases from V and 7 bases from J, the junction contained 11 bases not matched to a gene. Germline V gene data show CDR1 as MNHEY and CDR2 as SVGAGI. This CDR3 spans 15 amino acids. DNA for the CDR3: TGTGCCAGCAGGCGAACGGACAGGGCGGGACAGCCCCAGCATTTT. Protein product: CASRRTDRAGQPQHF.

The chain uses TRBV6-6 and TRBJ2-7; unclear D gene. This CDR3 has 14 residues. Germline assignment: CDR1 MNHNY and CDR2 SVGAGI (reference sequence). Trimming cost V 2 bases and J 0 bases, with 8 bases left between them. The DNA for the CDR3 is TGTGCCAGCAGTTACGATCCTAACTCCTACGAGCAGTACTTC. This sequence encodes CASSYDPNSYEQYF.

The rearrangement uses TRBV5-1 and TRBJ1-1; a possible D gene is TRBD1 (5 bases). CDR1 SGHRS and CDR2 YFSETQ come from the germline V gene. V lost 1 base and J 1 base, leaving 17 bases between the germline ends. This CDR3 has 17 amino acids. In DNA, the CDR3 is TGCGCCAGCAGCTTGTATTTAGTGGGGACTCCGAACACTGAAGCTTTCTTT. Protein sequence: CASSLYLVGTPNTEAFF.

This chain connects TRBV28 to TRBJ1-1; D is unclear. Germline V gives CDR1 MDHEN, CDR2 SYDVKM. The length of the CDR3 is 15 residues. Trimming removed 4 bases from V and 1 base from J, with 13 bases in between. Here the CDR3 reads CASSWLAHQNTEAFF. CDR3 in DNA: TGTGCCAGCAGTTGGCTGGCACACCAGAACACTGAAGCTTTCTTT.

The chain uses TRBV6-1 and TRBJ1-6; 7 bases are a match to TRBD1. The germline gives CDR1 MNHNS, CDR2 SASEGT. With V trimmed by 5 bases and J by 5 bases, 3 bases remained unmatched. CDR3 size: 14 residues. CDR3 protein: CASSPRGDNSPLHF. In DNA form, the CDR3 reads TGTGCCAGCAGTCCCAGGGGGGATAATTCACCCCTCCACTTT.

The CDR3 region has the DNA TGCGCCAGCAGCCCCAGGCCATGGGACAGATCATCCGGAGCCGAGCAGTACTTC. Its translation: CASSPRPWDRSSGAEQYF. The J gene is TRBJ2-7, the V gene TRBV4-1, with 7 bases fitting TRBD1. Germline trimming cut 4 bases from V and 6 bases from J; bases unmatched to any gene: 21. The CDR3 covers 18 residues. Germline V gene lookup returns CDR1 MGHRA and CDR2 YSYEKL.

The chain joins TRBV28 to TRBJ2-5; 9 bases match TRBD2. The germline CDR1 and CDR2 sequences are MDHEN and SYDVKM. The length of the CDR3 is 16 residues. The junction had 6 bases not matched to a gene; V was cut back by 2 bases and J by 2 bases. The DNA for the CDR3 is TGTGCCAGCAGTTTACTTTCAAGCGGGGGGCAAGAGACCCAGTACTTC. This translates into CASSLLSSGGQETQYF.

This chain joins TRBV11-2 and TRBJ2-7; 7 nucleotides agree with TRBD2. After removal of 8 bases from V and 9 bases from J, the junction contained 7 bases not matched to a gene. CDR1 and CDR2 from the germline V gene are SGHAT and FQNNGV. The CDR3 runs to 11 residues. The CDR3 reads CASGGDGGQYF. In DNA, the CDR3 is TGTGCCAGCGGGGGGGATGGGGGGCAGTACTTC.

The chain combines TRBV7-3 with TRBJ2-2, with a tentative D call TRBD1 (6 bases). CDR3 length: 15 amino acids. V was shortened by 1 base and J by 0 bases, with 6 bases between the two germline ends. CDR1 and CDR2 from the germline V gene are SGHTA and FQGTGA. CDR3 in DNA: TGTGCCAGCAGCTTAAGGACAGCGAACACCGGGGAGCTGTTTTTT. Protein: CASSLRTANTGELFF.

The chain is built from TRBV4-1 and TRBJ1-1; weak D call: TRBD1 (6 bases). The length of the CDR3 is 17 residues. Germline loops: CDR1 MGHRA, CDR2 YSYEKL. The V end lost 0 bases, the J end lost 6 bases, and 20 bases lay between the germline ends. CDR3 sequence reads: CASSQDGTRGTKAEAFF. CDR3 DNA: TGCGCCAGCAGCCAAGATGGGACTAGGGGGACTAAGGCTGAAGCTTTCTTT.